This T cell receptor (beta chain) is from a study of monozygotic twins with cystic fibrosis. Trimming shortened V by 7 bases and J by 2 bases, and 11 bases separated the two germline ends. CDR1 and CDR2 (germline): SNHLY, FYNNEI. The CDR3 runs 13 residues. TCRdb keeps only in-frame clones here, not all; method: immunoSEQ multiplex PCR. Of fewer than 20,000 clones listed, about 90% are singletons. The clonotype was recovered from a girl aged 2-9 years with cystic fibrosis. Material for sequencing was blood. The chain is built from TRBV2 and TRBJ2-5; unclear D gene. Here the CDR3 reads CASTVGRQETQYF. For the CDR3, the DNA is TGTGCCAGCACCGTAGGCAGACAAGAGACCCAGTACTTC.